This T cell receptor beta chain was sequenced in a study of T cell responses to AZD1222 COVID-19 vaccine. Overall study findings and caveats: The number of AZD1222 recipients seropositive at baseline was only 6 or 7. Donors in the cohort were predominantly white British and more often female, and clonal diversity was possibly underestimated. Recipients of two AZD1222 doses showed rising Spike-specific TCR breadth and depth.

The CDR3 is made up of 13 amino acids. Trimming took 6 bases from V and 1 from J, leaving 6 bases between them. From germline, CDR1 is LNHDA and CDR2 SQIVND (reference sequence). A note on this clone: As yet, its antigen is unknown.

This table comes from immunoSEQ multiplex PCR, and its TCRdb copy is limited to in-frame clones, with some not included. The repertoire includes under 130,000 clones, roughly 89% of them detected once, and more than 40% sits in the top ten. The chain couples TRBV19 to TRBJ2-2; D might be TRBD1 (5 bases). The receptor was derived from an adult who received the AZD1222 COVID-19 vaccine. The sequenced sample was peripheral blood, obtained 28 days after the second AZD1222 dose. In DNA form, the CDR3 reads TGTGCCAGTAGAGGACAGAACACCGGGGAGCTGTTTTTT. Translated: CASRGQNTGELFF. The whole variable domain, filled in from reference TRBV19 and TRBJ2-2, reads DGGITQSPKYLFRKEGQNVTLSCEQNLNHDAMYWYRQDPGQGLRLIYYSQIVNDFQKGDIAEGYSVSREKKESFPLTVTSAQKNPTAFYLCASRGQNTGELFFGEGSRLTVL.